Sequencing of this T cell receptor (beta chain) was carried out in a study of blood T cells in healthy people across ages. Study findings and constraints: Among long-lived donors, naive CD4+ cells were more numerous and diversity higher than in aged donors.

Alongside a J-beta primer mix, a sample-barcoded 5' primer served in a second PCR lasting 7 to 11 cycles. Each CDR3 protein is one row after TCRdb ran MiXCR on the 5' RACE reads. In the table there are some 900,000 distinct CDR3 sequences, more than 25% of which are singletons. Worth noting for this clonotype: Its target is not known.

CDR3 length equals 16 residues. The V and J ends lost 0 bases and 8 bases respectively, with 19 bases between them. In germline, CDR1 is DFQATT, CDR2 SNEGSKA (reference sequence). The origin of this receptor is a woman aged 80 or older in good health. The sequenced sample was blood. The chain joins TRBV20-1 to TRBJ1-4; possible D gene TRBD1, 5 bases. The CDR3: CSAREPSGRDEEKLFF. The CDR3 nucleotides are TGCAGTGCTAGAGAGCCCTCCGGGCGGGACGAAGAAAAACTGTTTTTT.